The rows below give T cell receptor beta chains drawn from one sample of a study of OX40 agonist ivuxolimab in advanced cancers. Libraries were prepared by immunoSEQ multiplex PCR; TCRdb keeps only in-frame clonotypes and omits some of them. The sample carries roughly 100,000 clones, 90% to 97% recorded once. Specimen: CD4+ or CD8+ T cells sorted from blood, collected in a trial of the OX40 agonist ivuxolimab. The receptors originated from an adult with an advanced solid tumor such as melanoma, head and neck, liver or kidney cancer. CDR3s include the opening cysteine and the closing phenylalanine or tryptophan. Only some rows state a clone size, as once, few, many or a class for expanded clones.

v_call,j_call,clone_size,cdr3_aa
TRBV4-2,TRBJ2-3,.,CASSQDPGPGTDTQYF
TRBV27,TRBJ2-7,.,CASSLSLSSEQYF
TRBV30,TRBJ2-3,.,CAWSPPGGVTQYF
TRBV27,TRBJ2-5,.,CASSSPLQRESSATQYF
TRBV9,TRBJ1-3,.,CASSVKASRSPNTIYF
TRBV28,TRBJ1-6,.,CASSDEGLNSPLHF
TRBV6-5,TRBJ1-2,.,CASSTFDTYYGYTF
TRBV7-9,TRBJ2-1,.,CASSTGGTNEQFF
TRBV28,TRBJ2-1,.,CASSPLLAGTGLNEQFF
TRBV7-9,TRBJ2-5,.,CASSLVAVYQETQYF
TRBV7-9,TRBJ2-7,.,CASCPDLVGPQYF
TRBV5-6,TRBJ1-4,.,CASSLEGSYEKLFF
TRBV19,TRBJ2-2,once,CATLNTYLNTGELFF
TRBV28,TRBJ2-2,.,CASSLGGITGELFF
TRBV4-1,TRBJ2-5,.,CASSLTSMASASETQYF
TRBV19,TRBJ1-1,.,CASSMAPMWAEAFF
TRBV4-2,TRBJ1-4,.,CASSQVAGQIATNEKLFF
TRBV5-5,TRBJ2-5,.,CASSPGTGQYF
TRBV6-5,TRBJ2-7,.,CASSLAGDSYEQYF
TRBV7-2,TRBJ2-3,.,CASSSSGSPLSTQYF
TRBV29-1,TRBJ2-1,.,CSVEDRGSRSYNEQFF
TRBV11-3,TRBJ2-1,.,CASSLTSGAYNEQFF
TRBV2,TRBJ1-5,.,CASRGPRQGLGNQPQHF
TRBV7-2,TRBJ2-5,.,CASSSDYPGETQYF
TRBV28,TRBJ1-1,.,CASSQTDRIGNTEAFF